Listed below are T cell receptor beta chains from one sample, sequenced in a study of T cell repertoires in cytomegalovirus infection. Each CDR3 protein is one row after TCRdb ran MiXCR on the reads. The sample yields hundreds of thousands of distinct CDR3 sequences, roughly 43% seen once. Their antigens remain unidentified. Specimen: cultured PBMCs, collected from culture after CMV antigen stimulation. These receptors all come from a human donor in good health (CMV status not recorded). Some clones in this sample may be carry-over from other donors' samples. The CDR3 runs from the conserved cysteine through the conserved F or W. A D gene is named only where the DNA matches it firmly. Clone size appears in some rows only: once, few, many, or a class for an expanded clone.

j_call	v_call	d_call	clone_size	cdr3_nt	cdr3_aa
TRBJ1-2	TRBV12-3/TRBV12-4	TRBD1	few	TGTGCCAGCAGCGACCCCGGGACAGTCTATGGCTACACCTTC	CASSDPGTVYGYTF
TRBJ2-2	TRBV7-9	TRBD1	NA	TGTGCCAGCAGCCAACCCGGGACAGCTCTAACCGGGGAGCTGTTTTTT	CASSQPGTALTGELFF
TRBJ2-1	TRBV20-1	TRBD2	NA	TGCAGTGCTAAACTAGCGGGAGGGCCTGGTGAGCAGTTCTTC	CSAKLAGGPGEQFF
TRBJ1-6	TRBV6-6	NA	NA	TGTGCCAGCTGTGGGGGGCTGGGGCCTTTCACCCTCCACTTT	CASCGGLGPFTLHF
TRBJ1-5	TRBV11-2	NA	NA	TGTGCCAGCAGCTTAAGCGAGGTCCAGCCCCAGCATTTT	CASSLSEVQPQHF
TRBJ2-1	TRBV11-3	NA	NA	TGTGCCAGCAGCCTACCTAACAGGGCAAATGAGCAGTTCTTC	CASSLPNRANEQFF
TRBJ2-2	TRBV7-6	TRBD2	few	TGTGCCAGCAGCTTAGAGCCCGGGACTAGGCGGGGCGGGGAGCTGTTTTTT	CASSLEPGTRRGGELFF
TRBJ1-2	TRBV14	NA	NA	TGTGCCAGCAGCCTGGTGGGGAGGGAGTTTGATGGCTACACCTTC	CASSLVGREFDGYTF
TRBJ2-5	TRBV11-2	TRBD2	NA	TGTGCCAGCTCCCGGGTAGCGGGAGGGTATCAAGAGACCCAGTACTTC	CASSRVAGGYQETQYF
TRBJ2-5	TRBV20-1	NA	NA	TGCAGTGCTTCCACAGGGTGGTACCAAGAGACCCAGTACTTC	CSASTGWYQETQYF
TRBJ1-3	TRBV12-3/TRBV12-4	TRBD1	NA	TGTGCCAGCATCGGACAGGGCCCCTACTCTGGAAACACCATATATTTT	CASIGQGPYSGNTIYF
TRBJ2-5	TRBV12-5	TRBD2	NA	TGTGCTAGTGGTTTGGTCCGAGGACTAGCGGGAGACTCCCGGGAGACCCAGTACTTC	CASGLVRGLAGDSRETQYF
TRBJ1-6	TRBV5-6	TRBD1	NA	TGTGCCAGCAGATCTGTCGACAGGGGAATTATTGGTTCACCCCTCCACTTT	CASRSVDRGIIGSPLHF
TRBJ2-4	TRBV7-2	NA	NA	TGTGCCAGCAGCTTAAGGCGGGGACAAAACATTCAGTACTTC	CASSLRRGQNIQYF
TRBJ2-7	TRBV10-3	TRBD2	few	TGTGCCATCAGAGACGGGAGGGCGGGTTACGAGCAGTACTTC	CAIRDGRAGYEQYF
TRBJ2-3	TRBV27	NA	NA	TGTGCCAGCAGTTGGACTTTACCTTCAGATACGCAGTATTTT	CASSWTLPSDTQYF
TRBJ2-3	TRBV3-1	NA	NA	TGTGCCAGCGGCGGTAGTCGGAGAACCTTTTATATAGATACGCAGTATTTT	CASGGSRRTFYIDTQYF
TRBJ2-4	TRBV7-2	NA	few	TGTGCCAGCAGCCCCGGACAGAAACTAGCCAAAAACATTCAGTACTTC	CASSPGQKLAKNIQYF
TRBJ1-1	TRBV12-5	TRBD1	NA	TGTGCTAGTGGTTCCCACTCGACAGGGCTCCCAGCTGAAGCTTTCTTT	CASGSHSTGLPAEAFF
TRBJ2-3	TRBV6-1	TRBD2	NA	TGTGCCAGCAGTTGGGGGACTAGTACCGGAACAGATACGCAGTATTTT	CASSWGTSTGTDTQYF
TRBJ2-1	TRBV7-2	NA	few	TGTGCCAGCAGCTTAGTATATCGTGAGCAGTTCTTC	CASSLVYREQFF
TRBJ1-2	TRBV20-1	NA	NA	TGCAGTGCTAGAGATCCCCTCGTTAGTGGCTACACCTTC	CSARDPLVSGYTF
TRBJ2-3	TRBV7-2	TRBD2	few	TGTGCCAGCAGCTCTCCTACCCCGGGACTAGCGGGCACAGATACGCAGTATTTT	CASSSPTPGLAGTDTQYF
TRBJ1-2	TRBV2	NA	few	TGTGCCAGCACCCAAGGGGGGCTCAGCTATGGCTACACCTTC	CASTQGGLSYGYTF
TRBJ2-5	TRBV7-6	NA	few	TGTGCCAGCAGCCCGCAGCCGAGTGGATACGACGAGACCCAGTACTTC	CASSPQPSGYDETQYF
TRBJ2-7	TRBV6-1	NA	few	TGTGCCAGCAGCCCGAACTTGGGGGGGGCCGAGCAGTACTTC	CASSPNLGGAEQYF
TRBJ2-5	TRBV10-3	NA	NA	TGTGCCATCAGTGGCAGGGTGGCGGAGACCCAGTACTTC	CAISGRVAETQYF
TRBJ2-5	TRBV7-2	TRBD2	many	TGTGCCAGCAGCTTAGGCGGGAGTACGAAGACCCAGTACTTC	CASSLGGSTKTQYF
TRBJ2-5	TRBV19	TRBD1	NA	TGTGCCAGTAGCAACAGGGGAGAGGTGACCCAGTACTTC	CASSNRGEVTQYF
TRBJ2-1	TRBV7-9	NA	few	TGTGCCAGCAGCCCGACGGGGGCAGGAGCGGGCTTCAAAAATGAGCAGTTCTTC	CASSPTGAGAGFKNEQFF
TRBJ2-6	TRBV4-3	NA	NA	TGCGCCAGCAGCCAAGAAGGGAGAACTGGGGCCAACGTCCTGACTTTC	CASSQEGRTGANVLTF
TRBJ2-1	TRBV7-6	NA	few	TGTGCCAGCAGCTTAGTCAGGGGAGTCGATGAGCAGTTCTTC	CASSLVRGVDEQFF